Only a few counts were recorded for the clone carrying this TCR beta chain. Its antigen remains unknown. The CDR3 consists of 15 residues. The V and J ends lost 6 bases and 2 bases respectively, with 18 bases between them. The V gene's germline CDR1 is DFQATT and CDR2 SNEGSKA (reference sequence). These data come from a study of blood T cells in healthy people across ages. Study-wide context: Template switching captured about one barcoded beta molecule per two T cells.

For the second PCR, which ran for about 7 to 11 cycles, a sample-barcoded 5' primer and a J-beta primer mix were used. MiXCR was run by TCRdb on the 5' RACE reads, yielding one entry per CDR3 protein. Among 550,000 to 650,000 distinct CDR3 sequences listed, about 28% were seen once. Study-wide points: Fewer expanded clones and more diversity marked long-lived versus aged donors.

These data are also associated with another study on T cells of mothers and their children. From that paper: Reads obtained per mother exceeded 8.5 million TCR beta CDR3 reads, with a few million obtained per child. Slightly higher, non-significant overlap characterized related mother-child pairs relative to unrelated pairs.

Sequenced material: blood. The chain joins TRBV20-1 to TRBJ2-3, with D possibly called TRBD1 or TRBD2 (6 bases each). The sequence derives from a boy between 2 and 10 years old in good health. Here the CDR3 reads CSATREDRDTDTQYF. The CDR3 coding sequence is TGCAGTGCCACGAGGGAGGACAGAGACACAGATACGCAGTATTTT.